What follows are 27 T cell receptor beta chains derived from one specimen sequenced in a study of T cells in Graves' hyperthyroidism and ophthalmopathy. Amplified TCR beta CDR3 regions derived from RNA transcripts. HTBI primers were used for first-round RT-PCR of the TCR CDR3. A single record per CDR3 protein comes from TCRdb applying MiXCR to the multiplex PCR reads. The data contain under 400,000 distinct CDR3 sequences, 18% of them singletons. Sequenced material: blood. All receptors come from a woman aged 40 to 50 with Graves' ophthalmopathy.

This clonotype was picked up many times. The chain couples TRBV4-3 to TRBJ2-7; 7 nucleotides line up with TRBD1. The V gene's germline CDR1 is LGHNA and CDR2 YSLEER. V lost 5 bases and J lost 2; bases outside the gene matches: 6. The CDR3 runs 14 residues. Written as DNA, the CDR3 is TGCGCCAGCAGCTCACGGACAGGACCCTACGAGCAGTACTTC. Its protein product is CASSSRTGPYEQYF.

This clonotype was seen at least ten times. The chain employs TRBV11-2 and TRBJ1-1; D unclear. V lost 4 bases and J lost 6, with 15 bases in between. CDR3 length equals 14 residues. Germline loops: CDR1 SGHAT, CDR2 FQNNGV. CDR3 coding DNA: TGTGCCAGCAGCTCCCCGAGACTGTCCCCTGAAGCTTTCTTT. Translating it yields CASSSPRLSPEAFF.

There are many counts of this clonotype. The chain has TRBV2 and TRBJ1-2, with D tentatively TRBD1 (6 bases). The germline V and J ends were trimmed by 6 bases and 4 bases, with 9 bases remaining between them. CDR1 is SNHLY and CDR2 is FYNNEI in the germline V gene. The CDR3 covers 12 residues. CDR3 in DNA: TGTGCCAGCAGGGACAGAGCCTATGGCTACACCTTC. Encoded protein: CASRDRAYGYTF.

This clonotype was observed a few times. In DNA form, the CDR3 reads TGTGCCAGCATTTACAGGGGAAGGGGGGTCGGTCAGCCCCAGCATTTT. Encoded protein: CASIYRGRGVGQPQHF. V is TRBV28 and J is TRBJ1-5; 7 nucleotides agree with TRBD1. Per the germline V gene, CDR1 is MDHEN and CDR2 is SYDVKM. The CDR3 is made up of 16 amino acids. The V and J ends lost 7 bases and 6 bases, in that order; junction bases with no gene match: 15.

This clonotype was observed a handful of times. As DNA, the CDR3 is TGTGCCAGCAGTTTGGGGATAGCGGGAGGGTGGCAGTTCTTC. It yields the protein CASSLGIAGGWQFF. This chain joins TRBV12-3 or TRBV12-4 and TRBJ2-1; 11 bases map to TRBD2. The CDR3 totals 14 residues. Unmatched junction bases numbered 7, after V lost 3 bases and J lost 12 bases.

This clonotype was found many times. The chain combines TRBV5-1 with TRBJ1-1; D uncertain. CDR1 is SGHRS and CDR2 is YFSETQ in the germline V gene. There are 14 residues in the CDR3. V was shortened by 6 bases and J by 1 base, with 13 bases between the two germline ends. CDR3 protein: CASTPNTANTEAFF. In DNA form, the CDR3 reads TGCGCCAGCACACCGAATACAGCGAACACTGAAGCTTTCTTT.

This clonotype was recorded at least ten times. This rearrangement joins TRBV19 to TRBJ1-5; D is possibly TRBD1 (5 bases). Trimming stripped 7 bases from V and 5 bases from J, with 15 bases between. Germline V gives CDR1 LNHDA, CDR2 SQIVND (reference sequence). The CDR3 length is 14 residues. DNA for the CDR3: TGTGCCAGTAACGTCAGGGTCGGGGATCAGCCCCAGCATTTT. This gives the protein CASNVRVGDQPQHF.

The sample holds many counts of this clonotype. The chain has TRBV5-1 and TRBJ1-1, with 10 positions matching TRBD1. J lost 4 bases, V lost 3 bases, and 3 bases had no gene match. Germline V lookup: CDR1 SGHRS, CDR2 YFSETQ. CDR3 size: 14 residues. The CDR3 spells CASSSDRGSTEAFF. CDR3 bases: TGCGCCAGCAGCTCGGACAGGGGGAGCACTGAAGCTTTCTTT.

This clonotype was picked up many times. CDR3 amino acids: CASSWVSQETQYF. The DNA of the CDR3 is TGTGCCAGTAGTTGGGTATCCCAAGAGACCCAGTACTTC. The gene calls are TRBV19 and TRBJ2-5; no definite D call. CDR3 length: 13 amino acids. Germline assignment: CDR1 LNHDA and CDR2 SQIVND (reference sequence). Trimming cost V 5 bases and J 1 base, with 8 bases left between them.

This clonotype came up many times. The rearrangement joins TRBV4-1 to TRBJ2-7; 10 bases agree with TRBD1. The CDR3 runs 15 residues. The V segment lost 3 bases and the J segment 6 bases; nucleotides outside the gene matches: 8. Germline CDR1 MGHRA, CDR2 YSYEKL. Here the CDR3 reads CASSHTPGQGSEQYF. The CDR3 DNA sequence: TGCGCCAGCAGCCATACGCCGGGACAGGGGAGCGAGCAGTACTTC.

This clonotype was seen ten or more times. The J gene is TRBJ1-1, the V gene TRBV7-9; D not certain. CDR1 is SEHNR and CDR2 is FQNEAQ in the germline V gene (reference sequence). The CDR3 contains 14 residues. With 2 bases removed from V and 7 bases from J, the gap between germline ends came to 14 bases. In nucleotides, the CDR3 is TGTGCCAGCAGCTTAATGCCGCCGGACCTTGAAGCTTTCTTT. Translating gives CASSLMPPDLEAFF.

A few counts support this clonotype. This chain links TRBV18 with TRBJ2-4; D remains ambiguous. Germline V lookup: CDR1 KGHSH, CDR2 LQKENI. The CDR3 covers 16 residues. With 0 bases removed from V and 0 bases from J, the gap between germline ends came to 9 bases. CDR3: CASSPPSHKAKNIQYF. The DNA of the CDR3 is TGTGCCAGCTCACCACCGTCGCATAAAGCCAAAAACATTCAGTACTTC.

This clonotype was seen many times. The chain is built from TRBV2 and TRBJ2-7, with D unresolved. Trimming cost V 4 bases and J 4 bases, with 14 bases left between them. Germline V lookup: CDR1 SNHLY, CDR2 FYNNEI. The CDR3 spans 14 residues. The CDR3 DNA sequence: TGTGCCAGCAGTGTAGGTGGCGCTAAGTACGAGCAGTACTTC. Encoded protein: CASSVGGAKYEQYF. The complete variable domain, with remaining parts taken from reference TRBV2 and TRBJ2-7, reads EPEVTQTPSHQVTQMGQEVILRCVPISNHLYFYWYRQILGQKVEFLVSFYNNEISEKSEIFDDQFSVERPDGSNFTLKIRSTKLEDSAMYFCASSVGGAKYEQYFGPGTRLTVT.

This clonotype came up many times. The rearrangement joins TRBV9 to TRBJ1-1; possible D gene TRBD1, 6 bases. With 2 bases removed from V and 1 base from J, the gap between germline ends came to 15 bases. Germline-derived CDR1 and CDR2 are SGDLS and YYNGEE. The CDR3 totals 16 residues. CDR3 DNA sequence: TGTGCCAGCAGCGTTACAGGGCTGCCAGGGAACACTGAAGCTTTCTTT. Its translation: CASSVTGLPGNTEAFF.

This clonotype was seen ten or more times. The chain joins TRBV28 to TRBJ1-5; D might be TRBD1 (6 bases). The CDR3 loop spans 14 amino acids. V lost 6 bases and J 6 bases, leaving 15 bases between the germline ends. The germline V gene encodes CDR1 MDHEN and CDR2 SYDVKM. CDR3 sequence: CASSTRGASQPQHF. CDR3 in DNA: TGTGCCAGCAGCACCCGGGGGGCGAGTCAGCCCCAGCATTTT.

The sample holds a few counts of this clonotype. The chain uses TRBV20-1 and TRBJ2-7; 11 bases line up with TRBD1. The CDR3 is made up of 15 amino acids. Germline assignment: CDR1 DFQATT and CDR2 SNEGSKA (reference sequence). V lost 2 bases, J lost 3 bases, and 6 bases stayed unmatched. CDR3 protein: CSARSGQGVVYEQYF. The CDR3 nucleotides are TGCAGTGCTAGATCGGGACAGGGGGTGGTCTACGAGCAGTACTTC.

CDR3 amino acids: CASSPPGAGVSTGELFF. The CDR3 nucleotides read TGTGCCAGTAGTCCCCCCGGGGCAGGGGTGAGCACCGGGGAGCTGTTTTTT. The chain uses TRBV19 and TRBJ2-2; D might be TRBD1 (6 bases). V was cut by 5 bases and J by 4 bases, with 20 bases left in between. This CDR3 comprises 17 residues. Germline V lookup: CDR1 LNHDA, CDR2 SQIVND (reference sequence).

Written as DNA, the CDR3 is TGTGCCTGGAGCCTCGGGACAGTCTCCTACGAGCAGTACTTC. Encoded protein: CAWSLGTVSYEQYF. This chain joins TRBV30 and TRBJ2-7; 7 nucleotides align to TRBD1. Germline V lookup: CDR1 GTSNPN, CDR2 SVGIG (reference sequence). Trimming at V came to 3 bases and at J to 0 bases, leaving 5 bases not matched to a gene. CDR3 length equals 14 residues.

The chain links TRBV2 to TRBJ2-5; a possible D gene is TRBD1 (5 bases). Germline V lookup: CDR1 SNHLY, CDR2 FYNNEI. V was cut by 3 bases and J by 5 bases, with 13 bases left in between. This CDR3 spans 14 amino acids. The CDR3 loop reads CASSDDGAGETQYF. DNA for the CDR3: TGTGCCAGCAGTGATGATGGGGCAGGGGAGACCCAGTACTTC.

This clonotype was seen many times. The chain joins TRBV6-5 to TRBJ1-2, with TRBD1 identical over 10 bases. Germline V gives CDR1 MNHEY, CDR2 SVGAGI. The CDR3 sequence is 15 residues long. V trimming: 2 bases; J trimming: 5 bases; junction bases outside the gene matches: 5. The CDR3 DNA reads TGTGCCAGCAGTTACATTCCGGGACAGGGGTATGGCTACACCTTC. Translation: CASSYIPGQGYGYTF.

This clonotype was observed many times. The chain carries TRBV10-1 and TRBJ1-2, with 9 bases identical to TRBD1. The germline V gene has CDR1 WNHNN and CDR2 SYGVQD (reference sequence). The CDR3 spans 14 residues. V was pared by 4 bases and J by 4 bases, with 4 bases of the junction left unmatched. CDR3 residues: CASSVRDRAYGYTF. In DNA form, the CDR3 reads TGCGCCAGCAGTGTAAGGGACAGGGCCTATGGCTACACCTTC.

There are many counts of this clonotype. The DNA for the CDR3 is TGTGCCTGGAGTGTTAGGGCAGGGGCGAACACTGAAGCTTTCTTT. Protein sequence: CAWSVRAGANTEAFF. The gene calls are TRBV30 and TRBJ1-1; the D gene is possibly TRBD1 (6 bases). The CDR3 contains 15 residues. The germline CDR1 and CDR2 sequences are GTSNPN and SVGIG (reference sequence). V lost 0 bases, J lost 1 base, and 12 bases lay in between. The full variable domain, its missing parts supplied by reference TRBV30 and TRBJ1-1, is SQTIHQWPATLVQPVGSPLSLECTVEGTSNPNLYWYRQAAGRGLQLLFYSVGIGQISSEVPQNLSASRPQDRQFILSSKKLLLSDSGFYLCAWSVRAGANTEAFFGQGTRLTVV.

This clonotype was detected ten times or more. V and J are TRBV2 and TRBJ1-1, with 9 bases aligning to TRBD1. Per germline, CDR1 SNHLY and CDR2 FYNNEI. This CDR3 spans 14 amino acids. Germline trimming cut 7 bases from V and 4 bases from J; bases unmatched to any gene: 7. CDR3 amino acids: CASTPGQGSTEAFF. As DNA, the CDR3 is TGTGCCAGCACCCCCGGACAGGGGAGCACTGAAGCTTTCTTT.

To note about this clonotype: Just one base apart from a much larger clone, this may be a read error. The CDR3 DNA follows: TGCGCCAGCAGCTTGGCAACTAGCAATGAGCAGATCTTC. It translates to CASSLATSNEQIF. This chain connects TRBV5-1 to TRBJ2-1; D perhaps matches TRBD2 (6 bases). Germline V gives CDR1 SGHRS, CDR2 YFSETQ. The CDR3 loop spans 13 amino acids.

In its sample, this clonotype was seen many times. CDR3 region: CASRPPGAHEQYF. As DNA, the CDR3 is TGTGCCAGCAGACCGCCGGGGGCCCACGAGCAGTACTTC. The chain has TRBV3-1 and TRBJ2-7; D tentatively reads TRBD1 or TRBD2 (6 bases each). The CDR3 contains 13 residues. The germline V gene encodes CDR1 LGHDT and CDR2 YNNKEL (reference sequence). V lost 6 bases and J 5 bases, leaving 14 bases between the germline ends.

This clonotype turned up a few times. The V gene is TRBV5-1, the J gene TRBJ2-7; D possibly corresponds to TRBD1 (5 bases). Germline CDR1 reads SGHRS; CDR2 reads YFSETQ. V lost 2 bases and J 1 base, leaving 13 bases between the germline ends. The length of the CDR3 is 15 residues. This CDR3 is CASSLRTYHSYEQYF. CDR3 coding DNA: TGCGCCAGCAGCTTAAGGACATACCATTCCTACGAGCAGTACTTC.

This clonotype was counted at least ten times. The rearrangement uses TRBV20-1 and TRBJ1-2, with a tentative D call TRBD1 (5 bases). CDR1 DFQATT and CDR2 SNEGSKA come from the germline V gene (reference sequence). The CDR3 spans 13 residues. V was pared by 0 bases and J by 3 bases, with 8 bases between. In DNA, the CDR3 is TGCAGTGCTAGAGATCCGGGGGACTATGGCTACACCTTC. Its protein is CSARDPGDYGYTF.